This T cell receptor (beta chain) stems from a study of shared clonotypes between healthy human individuals. CDR3 length: 14 amino acids. Germline V gene lookup returns CDR1 ENHRY and CDR2 SYGVKD. The V and J ends lost 0 bases and 6 bases respectively, with 11 bases between them. Remarks on this clone: Its antigen is unknown.

Study-level findings and limits: The represented genetic and exposure-history diversity was limited by the small number of donors. What rarefaction showed was incomplete sorted-subset sequencing despite large depth. Clonotype sharing among the donors was expected to vary with sequencing depth.

Deep-level settings were used for running the assay. The repertoire was sequenced with immunoSEQ multiplex PCR; TCRdb's copy has only in-frame clones and lacks some. The sample has over a million clones, roughly 96% seen once. The chain has TRBV10-3 and TRBJ1-2, with D unclear. The TCR originated in a man aged 30 to 39 in good health. Sequenced material: naive CD4+ T cells sorted from blood. The subset here: CD45RA+ positively selected. CDR3 in amino acids: CAISESSKGHGYTF. CDR3 sequence (DNA): TGTGCCATCAGTGAGTCAAGTAAGGGTCATGGCTACACCTTC.